The TCR beta chain described here comes from a study of vaccination effects on CD4 cells after COVID-19. After expansion with viral peptide pools in the ViraFEST assay, antigen-specific CD4+ T cells were sequenced. Cultured cells yielded isolated CD4+ T cells after about ten days. This individual tested PCR-positive for SARS-CoV-2 infection between March and December 2020. V gave up 4 bases and J gave up 2 bases, with 10 bases separating them. There are 13 residues in the CDR3. Germline CDR1 SGHNT, CDR2 YYREEE (reference sequence). The sample holds a few counts of this clone. No antigen is known for it. Assay used: immunoSEQ multiplex PCR; TCRdb lists only in-frame clones, some missing. The data contain 40,000 to 50,000 clones, roughly four fifths of them singletons.

The receptor was isolated from a human donor who had a prior SARS-CoV-2 infection. The starting material was CD4+ T cells from PBMCs cultured with a peptide pool, obtained before COVID-19 vaccination. This chain joins TRBV5-4 and TRBJ2-7; no definite D call. CDR3: CASSLDMTYEQYF. The CDR3 bases are TGTGCCAGCAGCCTAGACATGACCTACGAGCAGTACTTC.